This record looks at one T cell receptor beta chain sequence and its context. These data belong to a study of identical twins. TCRdb used MiXCR to reprocess the 5' RACE reads, holding one entry per CDR3 protein. There are 550,000 to 700,000 distinct CDR3 sequences in the sample; 21% occur only once, and 4% to 5.5% lies in the top ten. V was trimmed by 5 bases and J by 3 bases, leaving 5 bases between them. CDR1 is ENHRY, CDR2 SYGVKD, per germline. The CDR3 runs to 11 residues. All donors were healthy Caucasians. The sample was also linked to a second study, of T cells expressing NK-cell markers.

Source material: PBMCs. This sequence was found in a young woman in good health. The genes are TRBV10-3 and TRBJ2-7; D remains ambiguous. The CDR3 DNA sequence: TGTGCCATCAGTTCAAACTACGAGCAGTACTTC. This codes for CAISSNYEQYF.